This T cell receptor (beta chain) was captured in a study of vaccination and CD4 T cells after COVID-19. Study details: In the convalescent cohort, there were six males and four females, two of them Hispanic. Cultures acting as controls obtained a CEFX pool, an HIV-1 Nef pool, or no peptide.

Concerning this clonotype: What it recognizes is unknown.

The treatment denotes: approximately 9-day PBMC culture with coronavirus spike peptide pools or control peptides (ViraFEST assay). ViraFEST enlarged antigen-specific T cell populations with peptide pools and afterwards sequenced TCRs. Germline CDR1 SGHNT, CDR2 YYREEE (reference sequence). CDR3 length: 14 amino acids. Deletions cut 4 bases from V and 1 base from J, with 11 bases between. Researchers used the Oncomine TCR Beta short-read assay to sequence DNA from cultured CD4+ T cells. Using its own MiXCR run on the PCR reads, TCRdb lists one record per CDR3 protein. The sample records 9,500 to 15,000 distinct CDR3 sequences, around half being singletons.

Material: CD4+ T cells from blood, cultured in vitro. This chain uses TRBV5-4 with TRBJ1-1; D gene uncertain. The TCR originated in a human donor who had recovered from COVID-19. CDR3 sequence: CASSPQYGNTEAFF. The CDR3 DNA is TGTGCCAGCAGCCCTCAATACGGGAACACTGAAGCTTTCTTT. The variable domain in full, completed from reference TRBV5-4 and TRBJ1-1, reads ETGVTQSPTHLIKTRGQQVTLRCSSQSGHNTVSWYQQALGQGPQFIFQYYREEENGRGNFPPRFSGLQFPNYSSELNVNALELDDSALYLCASSPQYGNTEAFFGQGTRLTVV.